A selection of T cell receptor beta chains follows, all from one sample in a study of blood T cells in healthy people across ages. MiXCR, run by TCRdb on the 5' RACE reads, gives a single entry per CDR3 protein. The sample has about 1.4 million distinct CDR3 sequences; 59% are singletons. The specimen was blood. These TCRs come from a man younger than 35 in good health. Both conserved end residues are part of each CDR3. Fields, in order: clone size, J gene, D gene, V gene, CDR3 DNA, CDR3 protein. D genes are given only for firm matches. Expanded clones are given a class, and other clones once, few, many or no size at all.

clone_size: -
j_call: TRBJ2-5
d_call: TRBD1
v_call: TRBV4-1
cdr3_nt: TGCGCCAGCAGCCAAGAGCCCCTGACAGGGCTATTGGAGACCCAGTACTTC
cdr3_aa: CASSQEPLTGLLETQYF

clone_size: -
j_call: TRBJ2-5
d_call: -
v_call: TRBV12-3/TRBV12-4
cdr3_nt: TGTGCCAGCAGTACCTATCTGTCCAGAGAAGAGACCCAGTACTTC
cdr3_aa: CASSTYLSREETQYF

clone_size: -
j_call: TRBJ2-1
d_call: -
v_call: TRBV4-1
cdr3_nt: TGCGCCAGCAGCCTCGGACCGGAAGCCTACAATGAGCAGTTCTTC
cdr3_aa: CASSLGPEAYNEQFF

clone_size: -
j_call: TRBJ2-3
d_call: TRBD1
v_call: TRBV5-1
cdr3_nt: TGCGCCAGCAGATCGGGACAGAGAGCTTTCACAGATACGCAGTATTTT
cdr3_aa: CASRSGQRAFTDTQYF

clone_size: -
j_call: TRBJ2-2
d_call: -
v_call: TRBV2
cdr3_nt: TGTGCCAGCAGTGTAGGAGTTAACATCGGGGAGCTGTTTTTT
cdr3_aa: CASSVGVNIGELFF

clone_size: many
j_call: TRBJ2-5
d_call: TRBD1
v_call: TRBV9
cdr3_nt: TGTGCCAGCAGCGTCGGACAGGGCCAAGAGACCCAGTACTTC
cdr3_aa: CASSVGQGQETQYF

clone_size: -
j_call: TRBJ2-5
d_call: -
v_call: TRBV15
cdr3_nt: TGTGCCACCAGCAATCGGCTAGCCGTCGAGACCCAGTACTTC
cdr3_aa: CATSNRLAVETQYF

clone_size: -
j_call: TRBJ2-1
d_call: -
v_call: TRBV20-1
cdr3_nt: TGCAGTGCTAGAGATTTTGACAGTAAATCCTCCTACAATGAGCAGTTCTTC
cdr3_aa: CSARDFDSKSSYNEQFF

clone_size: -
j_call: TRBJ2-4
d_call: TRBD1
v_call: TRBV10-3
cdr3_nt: TGTGCCATCAGTGACCCCGGGACAGGTTCGTACGAGCGGTACTTC
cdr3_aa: CAISDPGTGSYERYF

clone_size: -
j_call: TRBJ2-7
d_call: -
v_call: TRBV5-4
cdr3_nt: TGTGCCAGCAGCTTGGTCCGGGCGAGCTCCTACGAGCAGTACTTC
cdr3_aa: CASSLVRASSYEQYF

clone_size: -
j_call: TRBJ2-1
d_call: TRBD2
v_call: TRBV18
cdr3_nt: TGTGCCAGCTCACCAATTGTGCCTGCGAGCGGGACTTACAATGAGCAGTTCTTC
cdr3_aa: CASSPIVPASGTYNEQFF

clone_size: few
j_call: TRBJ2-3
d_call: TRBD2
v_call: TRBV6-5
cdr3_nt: TGTGCCAGCAGTTACTTGCGGGGGGGCACAGATACGCAGTATTTT
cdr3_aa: CASSYLRGGTDTQYF

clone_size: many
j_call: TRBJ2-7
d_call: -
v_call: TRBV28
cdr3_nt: TGTGCCAGCAAATCGGGGGTGTACGAGCAGTACTTC
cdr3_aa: CASKSGVYEQYF

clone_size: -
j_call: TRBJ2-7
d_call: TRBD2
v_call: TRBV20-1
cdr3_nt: TGCAGTGCTGGGCTAGCGGGTACATCCCTCGAGCAGTACTTC
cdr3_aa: CSAGLAGTSLEQYF

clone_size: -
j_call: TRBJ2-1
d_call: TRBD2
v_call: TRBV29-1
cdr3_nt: TGCAGCGTTGAACCTCTTGCGGGACTAGCGGAAAACAATGAGCAGTTCTTC
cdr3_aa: CSVEPLAGLAENNEQFF

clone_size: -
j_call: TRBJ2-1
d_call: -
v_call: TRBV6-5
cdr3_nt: TGTGCCAGCAGCCGTTTCGGGGCGGGGCTCTACAATGAGCAGTTCTTC
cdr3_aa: CASSRFGAGLYNEQFF

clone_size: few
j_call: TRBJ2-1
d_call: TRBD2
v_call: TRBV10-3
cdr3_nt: TGTGCCATCAGTGAGCCAGGAGGCAGCGGGGGTACACCCTCCTACAATGAGCAGTTCTTC
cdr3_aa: CAISEPGGSGGTPSYNEQFF

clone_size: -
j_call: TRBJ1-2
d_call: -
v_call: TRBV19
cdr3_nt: TGTGCCAGTAGTAGAAGTATGTACTATGGCTACACCTTC
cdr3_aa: CASSRSMYYGYTF

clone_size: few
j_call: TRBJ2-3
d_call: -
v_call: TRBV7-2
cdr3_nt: TGTGCCAGCAGCTCTGGTAAAGGTCTTATCACAGATACGCAGTATTTT
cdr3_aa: CASSSGKGLITDTQYF

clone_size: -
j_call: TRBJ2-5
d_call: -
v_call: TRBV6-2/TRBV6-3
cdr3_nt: TGTGCCAGCAGAGCACTAGATGAAGAGACCCAGTACTTC
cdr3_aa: CASRALDEETQYF

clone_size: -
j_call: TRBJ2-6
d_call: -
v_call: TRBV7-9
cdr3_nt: TGTGCCAGCAGCTGGAATACAGGGAACAGGTTCCTGACTTTC
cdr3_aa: CASSWNTGNRFLTF

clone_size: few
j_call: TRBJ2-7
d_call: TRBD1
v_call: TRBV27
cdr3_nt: TGTGCCAGCAGAAGACAGGGGGCAGGATCCTACGAGCAGTACTTC
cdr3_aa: CASRRQGAGSYEQYF

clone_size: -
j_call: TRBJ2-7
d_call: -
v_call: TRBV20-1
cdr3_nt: TGCAGTGCTAGAGATGAGGGCAGTACCTACGAGCAGTACTTC
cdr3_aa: CSARDEGSTYEQYF

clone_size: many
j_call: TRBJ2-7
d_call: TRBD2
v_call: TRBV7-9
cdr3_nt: TGTGCCAGCAGTTTTGGGACTAGCAGCTACGAGCAGTACTTC
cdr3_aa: CASSFGTSSYEQYF

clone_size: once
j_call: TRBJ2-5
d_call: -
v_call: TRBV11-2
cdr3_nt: TGTGCCAGCAGCTTAGACGAGTCAGAGACCCAGTACTTC
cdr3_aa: CASSLDESETQYF

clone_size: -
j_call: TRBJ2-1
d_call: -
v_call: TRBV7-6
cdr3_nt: TGTGCCAGCAGCAGCGGACGAGCCGCCGACAATGAGCAGTTCTTC
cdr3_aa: CASSSGRAADNEQFF

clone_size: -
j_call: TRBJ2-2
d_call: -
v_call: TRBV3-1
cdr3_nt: TGTGCCAGCAGCCAAGTCGCGGGGCCCGGGGAGCTGTTTTTT
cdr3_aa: CASSQVAGPGELFF

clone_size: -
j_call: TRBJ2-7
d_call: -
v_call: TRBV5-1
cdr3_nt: TGCGCCAGCAGCATCCGGGGCGCAAGCTCCTACAATGAGCAGTACTTC
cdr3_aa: CASSIRGASSYNEQYF

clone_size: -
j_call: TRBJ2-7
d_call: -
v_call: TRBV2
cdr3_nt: TGTGCCAGCAGTGAATGGGACTCACGTCCGAGCTCCTACGAGCAGTACTTC
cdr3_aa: CASSEWDSRPSSYEQYF

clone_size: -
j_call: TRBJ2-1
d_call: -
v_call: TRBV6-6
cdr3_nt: TGTGCCAGCAGTTACTCCCGAACTAGCAGCAATGAGCAGTTCTTC
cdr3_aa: CASSYSRTSSNEQFF

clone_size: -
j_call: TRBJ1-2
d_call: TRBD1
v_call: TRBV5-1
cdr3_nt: TGCGCCAGCACCCCGGGGACAGCGAACAGGGGCTACACCTTC
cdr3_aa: CASTPGTANRGYTF

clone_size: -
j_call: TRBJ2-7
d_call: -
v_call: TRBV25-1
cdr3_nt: TGTGCCAGCGAGTATACAGAGAGCATGCCCTACGAGCAGTACTTC
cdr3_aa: CASEYTESMPYEQYF

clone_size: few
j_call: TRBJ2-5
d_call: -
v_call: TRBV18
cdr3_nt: TGTGCCAGCTCACCTACGGACAGACAAGAGACCCAGTACTTC
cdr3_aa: CASSPTDRQETQYF

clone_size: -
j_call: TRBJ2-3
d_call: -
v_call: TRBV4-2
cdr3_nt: TGTGCCAGCAGCCAAGTCCGAGGGGCGGGCACAGATACGCAGTATTTT
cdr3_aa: CASSQVRGAGTDTQYF

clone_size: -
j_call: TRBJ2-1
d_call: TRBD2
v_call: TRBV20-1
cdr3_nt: TGCAGTGCTACCCTAGCGGAAAGCTCCTACAATGAGCAGTTCTTC
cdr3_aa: CSATLAESSYNEQFF

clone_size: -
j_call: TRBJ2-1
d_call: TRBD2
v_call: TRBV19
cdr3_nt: TGTGCCAGTAGGCTAGCGGGAGGGCCGGGTGAGCAGTTCTTC
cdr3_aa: CASRLAGGPGEQFF

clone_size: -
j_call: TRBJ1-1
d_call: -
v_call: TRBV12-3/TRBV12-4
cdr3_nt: TGTGCCAGCAGTTTAACAGAATACACTGAAGCTTTCTTT
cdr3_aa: CASSLTEYTEAFF

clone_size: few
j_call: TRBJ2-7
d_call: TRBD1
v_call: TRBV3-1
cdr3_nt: TGTGCCAGCACCTCTCCGGGACAGGGAACGAACGAGCAGTACTTC
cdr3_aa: CASTSPGQGTNEQYF

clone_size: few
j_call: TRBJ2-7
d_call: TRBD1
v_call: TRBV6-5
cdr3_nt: TGTGCCAGCAGTTACGGGGCAGGGGGAACCTACGAGCAGTACTTC
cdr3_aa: CASSYGAGGTYEQYF

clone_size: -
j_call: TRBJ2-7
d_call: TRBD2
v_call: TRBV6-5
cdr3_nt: TGTGCCAGCAGTCAACTAGCGGGAGACGGTTTCGAGCAGTACTTC
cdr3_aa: CASSQLAGDGFEQYF

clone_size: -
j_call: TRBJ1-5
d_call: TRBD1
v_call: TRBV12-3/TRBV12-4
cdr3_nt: TGTGCCAGCAGTTCCTCCGGGACAGGGAGGAATCGGGATCAGCCCCAGCATTTT
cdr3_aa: CASSSSGTGRNRDQPQHF

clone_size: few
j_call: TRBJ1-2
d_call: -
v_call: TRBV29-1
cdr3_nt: TGCAGCGTTGAATCGTTAGCTAAAAGCTACACCTTC
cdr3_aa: CSVESLAKSYTF

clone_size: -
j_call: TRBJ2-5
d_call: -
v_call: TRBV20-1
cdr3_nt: TGCAGTGCTGGTAGGGCGGGGAGACAAGAGACCCAGTACTTC
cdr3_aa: CSAGRAGRQETQYF

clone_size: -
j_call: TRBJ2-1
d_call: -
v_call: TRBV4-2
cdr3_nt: TGTGCCAGCAGCCAAGATCTTAAAAATGAGCAGTTCTTC
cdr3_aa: CASSQDLKNEQFF

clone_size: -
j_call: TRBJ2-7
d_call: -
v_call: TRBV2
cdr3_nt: TGTGCCGGTAGGACTTCTTCGGTGTACGAGCAGTACTTC
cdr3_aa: CAGRTSSVYEQYF

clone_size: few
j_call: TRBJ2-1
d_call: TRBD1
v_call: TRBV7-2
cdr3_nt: TGTGCCAGCAGCCCACAGGGGCCTGAGCAGTTCTTC
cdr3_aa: CASSPQGPEQFF

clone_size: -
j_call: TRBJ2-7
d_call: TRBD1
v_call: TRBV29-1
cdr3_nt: TGCAGCGTTGAAGATGGATCGGGAGGGGACAGGGGCTACGAGCAGTACTTC
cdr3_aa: CSVEDGSGGDRGYEQYF

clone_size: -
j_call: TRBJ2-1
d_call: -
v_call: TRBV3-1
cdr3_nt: TGTGCCAGCAGCCAACACTCCTACAATGAGCAGTTCTTC
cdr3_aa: CASSQHSYNEQFF

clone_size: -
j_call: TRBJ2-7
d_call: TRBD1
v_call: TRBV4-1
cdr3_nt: TGCGCCAGCAGCCGCGGACAGGCCCAAAACTACGAGCAGTACTTC
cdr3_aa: CASSRGQAQNYEQYF